The 22 T cell receptor beta chains below come from one sample, sequenced in a study of T cell responses to AZD1222 COVID-19 vaccine. Clones were read by immunoSEQ multiplex PCR, and TCRdb kept only the in-frame ones, dropping some. The repertoire holds fewer than 200,000 clones, more than 70% seen once, with 25% to 30% in the top ten. Here the sequenced sample was peripheral blood, taken 28 days after the second AZD1222 dose. These receptor sequences come from an adult who received the AZD1222 COVID-19 vaccine.

The rearrangement links TRBV5-1 to TRBJ2-2, with TRBD1 identical over 7 bases. With V trimmed by 4 bases and J by 0 bases, 6 bases remained unmatched. Germline CDR1 reads SGHRS; CDR2 reads YFSETQ. This CDR3 comprises 16 residues. CDR3 nucleotides: TGCGCCAGCAGCGAACTGACAGGGACGAACACCGGGGAGCTGTTTTTT. Protein sequence: CASSELTGTNTGELFF.

This chain links TRBV7-6 with TRBJ1-2; perhaps TRBD1 as D (5 bases). Trimming shortened V by 4 bases and J by 7 bases, and 13 bases separated the two germline ends. CDR1 SGHVS and CDR2 FNYEAQ come from the germline V gene. This CDR3 region has 13 residues. The CDR3 DNA follows: TGTGCCAGCAGCTCAACGCAGGGCCGTGGCTACACCTTC. Encoded protein: CASSSTQGRGYTF.

The V and J genes are TRBV4-2 and TRBJ2-3; 11 bases are shared with TRBD2. This CDR3 has 15 amino acids. CDR1 and CDR2 from the germline V gene are LGHNA and YNFKEQ. The V gene end was trimmed by 4 bases and the J gene end by 2 bases; junction bases not matched to a gene: 2. The CDR3 DNA follows: TGTGCCAGCAGCCCGACTAGCGGGACCACAGATACGCAGTATTTT. Residues: CASSPTSGTTDTQYF.

The chain uses TRBV11-1 and TRBJ2-7; maybe TRBD1 (6 bases). V was trimmed by 2 bases and J by 2 bases, leaving 13 bases between them. The CDR3 is 15 amino acids. Germline lookup yields CDR1 SGHAT and CDR2 FQDESV (reference sequence). The CDR3 loop is CASSLRPRDTYEQYF. In DNA form, the CDR3 reads TGTGCCAGCAGCTTACGACCCCGGGACACCTACGAGCAGTACTTC.

J is TRBJ2-7 and V is TRBV11-1, with 7 bases matching TRBD2. The ends lost 5 bases at V and 2 bases at J; junction bases unmatched: 9. CDR1 and CDR2 from the germline V gene are SGHAT and FQDESV (reference sequence). The CDR3 runs to 15 residues. DNA of the CDR3: TGTGCCAGCAGCGACCTAGCGGATAACACCTACGAGCAGTACTTC. Amino acids: CASSDLADNTYEQYF.

CDR3 amino acids: CASSYGGQGSTEAFF. CDR3 nucleotides: TGTGCCAGCAGTTACGGGGGGCAAGGGAGCACTGAAGCTTTCTTT. The chain links TRBV6-2 or TRBV6-3 to TRBJ1-1; a possible D gene is TRBD1 (6 bases). This CDR3 has 15 residues. The V end was cut by 2 bases, the J end by 4 bases, with 14 bases between. Germline CDR1 MNHEY, CDR2 SVGEGT.

CDR3 coding DNA: TGTGCCGTCGCAGGGGGGTCCTCTGGGGCCAACGTCCTGACTTTC. It translates to CAVAGGSSGANVLTF. The chain employs TRBV27 and TRBJ2-6; the D gene is possibly TRBD1 (7 bases). This CDR3 has 15 amino acids. With 11 bases removed from V and 0 bases from J, the gap between germline ends came to 14 bases. The germline gives CDR1 MNHEY, CDR2 SMNVEV (reference sequence).

The genes are TRBV19 and TRBJ2-7, with TRBD1 identical over 9 bases. Losses at the gene ends were 10 bases for V and 3 bases for J; bases not matched to a gene: 13. This CDR3 spans 15 amino acids. CDR1 is LNHDA and CDR2 is SQIVND in the germline V gene (reference sequence). CDR3: CATSRGQGVGYEQYF. The CDR3, as DNA: TGTGCCACCTCCCGGGGACAGGGTGTTGGCTACGAGCAGTACTTC.

This chain uses TRBV28 with TRBJ1-2; D is ambiguous. This CDR3 contains 15 residues. Deletions cut 5 bases from V and 4 bases from J, with 17 bases between. Germline V lookup: CDR1 MDHEN, CDR2 SYDVKM. The CDR3 region is CASSPVGDGRYGYTF. In DNA form, the CDR3 reads TGTGCCAGCAGTCCGGTTGGCGACGGTCGCTATGGCTACACCTTC.

The rearrangement links TRBV9 to TRBJ2-1, with TRBD2 matching 7 bases. This CDR3 has 15 residues. Looked up from germline, CDR1 is SGDLS and CDR2 is YYNGEE. Unmatched junction bases numbered 3, after V lost 0 bases and J lost 3 bases. CDR3 region: CASSVAASGYNEQFF. The CDR3 DNA follows: TGTGCCAGCAGCGTAGCAGCTAGCGGCTACAATGAGCAGTTCTTC.

In DNA form, the CDR3 reads TGTGCCAGCAGCCCTTGGGGCACCGGGGAGCTGTTTTTT. Translating it yields CASSPWGTGELFF. The rearrangement uses TRBV7-3 and TRBJ2-2; no clear D. The germline V gene has CDR1 SGHTA and CDR2 FQGTGA. V was clipped by 5 bases and J by 4 bases, with 8 bases between them. CDR3 size: 13 residues.

This sequence joins TRBV9 and TRBJ2-1; D remains unclear. Germline-derived CDR1 and CDR2 are SGDLS and YYNGEE. This CDR3 is 14 amino acids long. Deletions cut 3 bases from V and 8 bases from J, with 15 bases between. The CDR3: CASSAMLGIDEQFF. CDR3 nucleotides: TGTGCCAGCAGCGCTATGCTGGGAATCGATGAGCAGTTCTTC.

The rearrangement uses TRBV24-1 and TRBJ2-5, with TRBD2 as a possible D gene (5 bases). CDR3 length: 13 residues. Germline V gene lookup returns CDR1 KGHDR and CDR2 SFDVKD. V lost 5 bases to trimming and J lost 1 base, with 7 bases between them. The CDR3, as DNA: TGTGCCACCAGTGGAGGGTTCCAAGAGACCCAGTACTTC. Amino acid sequence: CATSGGFQETQYF.

This chain joins TRBV27 and TRBJ2-7, with 7 bases lining up with TRBD2. CDR1 is MNHEY, CDR2 SMNVEV, per germline (reference sequence). The CDR3 loop spans 19 amino acids. Trimming cost V 2 bases and J 0 bases; bases outside gene matches: 16. In nucleotides, the CDR3 is TGTGCCAGCAGTTTAATGGGCGGGAGAGGTCCGCGGGGCTCCTACGAGCAGTACTTC. Translation: CASSLMGGRGPRGSYEQYF.

The rearrangement links TRBV7-3 to TRBJ2-1, with 13 bases identical to TRBD2. V shed 4 bases and J 6 bases; nucleotides not matched to a gene: 12. CDR1 and CDR2 (germline): SGHTA, FQGTGA. CDR3 length: 18 amino acids. The CDR3 bases are TGTGCCAGCAGCTCCCTACGGGGGGGACTAGCGGGAATCAATGAGCAGTTCTTC. Its protein is CASSSLRGGLAGINEQFF.

The genes are TRBV7-3 and TRBJ2-3, with D unclear. The CDR3 has 15 residues. Trimming left V 3 bases short and J 0 bases short, with 10 bases between. In germline, CDR1 is SGHTA, CDR2 FQGTGA. CDR3 nucleotide sequence: TGTGCCAGCAGCTTTCAGAGGTCTAGCACAGATACGCAGTATTTT. Residues: CASSFQRSSTDTQYF. The full variable domain, completed using reference TRBV7-3 and TRBJ2-3, is GAGVSQTPSNKVTEKGKYVELRCDPISGHTALYWYRQSLGQGPEFLIYFQGTGAADDSGLPNDRFFAVRPEGSVSTLKIQRTERGDSAVYLCASSFQRSSTDTQYFGPGTRLTVL.

This rearrangement joins TRBV6-5 to TRBJ2-1; D gene ambiguous. CDR1 and CDR2 (germline): MNHEY, SVGAGI. V lost 2 bases to trimming and J lost 9 bases, with 17 bases between them. The CDR3 runs 15 residues. Written as DNA, the CDR3 is TGTGCCAGCAGTTACGTTTCCGTCCAGTTAAGTGAGCAGTTCTTC. The encoded protein is CASSYVSVQLSEQFF.

The CDR3 sequence: CASSLGGGEQFF. The CDR3 coding sequence is TGTGCCAGCAGCTTGGGGGGAGGTGAGCAGTTCTTC. The chain combines TRBV5-5 with TRBJ2-1; D perhaps matches TRBD2 (6 bases). CDR3 length: 12 amino acids. V lost 0 bases and J 9 bases, leaving 7 bases between the germline ends. Germline V lookup: CDR1 SGHKS, CDR2 YYEKEE (reference sequence).

V gene TRBV18 combines with J gene TRBJ2-1, with D hard to call. The V end was cut by 2 bases, the J end by 9 bases, with 17 bases between. This CDR3 is 15 amino acids long. Germline loops: CDR1 KGHSH, CDR2 LQKENI. CDR3 loop: CASSPLDPGPFEQFF. The DNA for the CDR3 is TGTGCCAGCTCACCATTGGATCCTGGACCCTTTGAGCAGTTCTTC.

The V gene is TRBV27, the J gene TRBJ2-7; no clear D gene. The CDR3 loop spans 13 amino acids. CDR1 and CDR2 (germline): MNHEY, SMNVEV (reference sequence). The V gene lost 3 bases and the J gene lost 3 bases, with 9 bases spanning the gap. CDR3 coding DNA: TGTGCCAGCAGTTTTGGGCCCAGCTACGAGCAGTACTTC. It specifies CASSFGPSYEQYF.

The chain is built from TRBV15 and TRBJ2-1; tentatively, D is TRBD1 (7 bases). CDR1 is LNHNV and CDR2 is YYDKDF in the germline V gene (reference sequence). The CDR3 runs to 14 residues. V was clipped by 5 bases and J by 7 bases, with 15 bases between them. CDR3 amino acids: CATSRGGTENEQFF. CDR3 in DNA: TGTGCCACCAGCCGAGGGGGGACAGAAAATGAGCAGTTCTTC.

The chain's CDR3 is CASSSEALAGLYEQYF. The CDR3 nucleotides read TGTGCCAGCAGCTCGGAAGCGCTGGCGGGACTCTACGAGCAGTACTTC. V is TRBV5-5 and J is TRBJ2-7, with TRBD2 as a possible D gene (6 bases). V was shortened by 3 bases and J by 3 bases, with 19 bases between the two germline ends. Germline CDR1 SGHKS, CDR2 YYEKEE (reference sequence). The CDR3 is made up of 16 amino acids.